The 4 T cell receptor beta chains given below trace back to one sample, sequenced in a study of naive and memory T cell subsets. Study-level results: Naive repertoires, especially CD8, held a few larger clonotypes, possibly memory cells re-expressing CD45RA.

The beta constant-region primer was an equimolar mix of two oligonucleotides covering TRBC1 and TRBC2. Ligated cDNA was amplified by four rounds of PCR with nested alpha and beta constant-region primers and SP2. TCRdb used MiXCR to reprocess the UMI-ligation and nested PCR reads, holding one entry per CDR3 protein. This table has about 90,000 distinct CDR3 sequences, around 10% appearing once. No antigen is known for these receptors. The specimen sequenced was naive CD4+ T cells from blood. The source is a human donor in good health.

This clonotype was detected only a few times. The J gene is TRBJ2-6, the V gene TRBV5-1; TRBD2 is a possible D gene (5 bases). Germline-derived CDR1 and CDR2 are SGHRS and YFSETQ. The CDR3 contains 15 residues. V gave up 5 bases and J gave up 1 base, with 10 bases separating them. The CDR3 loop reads CASSKGESGANVLTF. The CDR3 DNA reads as TGCGCCAGCAGTAAGGGAGAGTCTGGGGCCAACGTCCTGACTTTC.

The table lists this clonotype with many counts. The CDR3 here is CASSQAPGTTGELFF. The CDR3 DNA sequence: TGCGCCAGCAGCCAAGCGCCAGGGACCACCGGGGAGCTGTTTTTT. The V call is TRBV4-3, the J call TRBJ2-2; D may correspond to TRBD1 or TRBD2 (5 bases each). The CDR3 runs to 15 residues. Germline V gene data show CDR1 as LGHNA and CDR2 as YSLEER. V lost 1 base to trimming and J lost 4 bases, with 10 bases between them.

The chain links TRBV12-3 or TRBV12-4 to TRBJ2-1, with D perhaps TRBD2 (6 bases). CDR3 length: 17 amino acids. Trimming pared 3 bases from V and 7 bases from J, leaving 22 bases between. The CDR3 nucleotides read TGTGCCAGCAGTTTCCCCTGGGACGGGAGTAGGAGGAATGAGCAGTTCTTC. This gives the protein CASSFPWDGSRRNEQFF.

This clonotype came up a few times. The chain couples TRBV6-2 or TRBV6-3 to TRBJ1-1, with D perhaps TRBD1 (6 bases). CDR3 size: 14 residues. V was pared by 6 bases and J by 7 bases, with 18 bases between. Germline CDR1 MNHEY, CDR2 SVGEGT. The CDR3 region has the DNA TGTGCCAGCAGACCGCCCCCAGGGGAACGTGAAGCTTTCTTT. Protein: CASRPPPGEREAFF.